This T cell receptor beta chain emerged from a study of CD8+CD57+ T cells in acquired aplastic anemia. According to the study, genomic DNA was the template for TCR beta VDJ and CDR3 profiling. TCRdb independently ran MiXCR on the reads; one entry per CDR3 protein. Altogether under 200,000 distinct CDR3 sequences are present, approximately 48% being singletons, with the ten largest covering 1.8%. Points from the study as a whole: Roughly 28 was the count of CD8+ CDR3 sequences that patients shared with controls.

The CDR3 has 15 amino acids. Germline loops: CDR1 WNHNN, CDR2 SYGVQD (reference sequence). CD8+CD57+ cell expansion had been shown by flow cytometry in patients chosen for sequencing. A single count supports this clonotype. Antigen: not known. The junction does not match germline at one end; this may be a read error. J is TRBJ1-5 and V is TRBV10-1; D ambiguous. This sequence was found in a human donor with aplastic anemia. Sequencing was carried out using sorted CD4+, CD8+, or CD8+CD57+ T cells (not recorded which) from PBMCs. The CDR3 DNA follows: TGTGCCAGCAGTTACTCGCAGAATAGCAATCAGCCCCAGCATTTT. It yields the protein CASSYSQNSNQPQHF.